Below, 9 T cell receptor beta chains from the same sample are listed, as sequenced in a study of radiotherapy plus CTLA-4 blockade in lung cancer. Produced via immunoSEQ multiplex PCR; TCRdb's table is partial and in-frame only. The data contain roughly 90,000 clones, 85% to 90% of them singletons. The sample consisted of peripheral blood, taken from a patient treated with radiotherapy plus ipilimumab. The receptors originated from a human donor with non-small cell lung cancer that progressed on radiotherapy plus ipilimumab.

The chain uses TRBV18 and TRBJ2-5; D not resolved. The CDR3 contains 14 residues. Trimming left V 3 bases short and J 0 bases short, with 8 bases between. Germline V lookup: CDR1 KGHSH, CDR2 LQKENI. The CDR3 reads CASSPSMYQETQYF. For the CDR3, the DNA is TGTGCCAGCTCACCGTCCATGTACCAAGAGACCCAGTACTTC. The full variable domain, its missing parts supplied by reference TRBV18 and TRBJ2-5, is NAGVMQNPRHLVRRRGQEARLRCSPMKGHSHVYWYRQLPEEGLKFMVYLQKENIIDESGMPKERFSAEFPKEGPSILRIQQVVRGDSAAYFCASSPSMYQETQYFGPGTRLLVL.

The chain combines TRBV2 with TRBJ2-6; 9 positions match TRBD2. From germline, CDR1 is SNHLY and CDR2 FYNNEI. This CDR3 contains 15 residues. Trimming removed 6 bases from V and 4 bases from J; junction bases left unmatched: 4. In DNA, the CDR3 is TGTGCCAGCAGCGCGGGGGGGCGCGGGGCCAACGTCCTGACTTTC. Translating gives CASSAGGRGANVLTF.

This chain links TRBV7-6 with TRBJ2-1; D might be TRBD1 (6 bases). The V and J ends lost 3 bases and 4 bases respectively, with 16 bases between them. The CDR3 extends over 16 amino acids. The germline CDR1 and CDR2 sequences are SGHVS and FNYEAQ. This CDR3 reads CASSLFRGTPYNEQFF. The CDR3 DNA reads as TGTGCCAGCAGCTTGTTCAGAGGGACACCTTACAATGAGCAGTTCTTC.

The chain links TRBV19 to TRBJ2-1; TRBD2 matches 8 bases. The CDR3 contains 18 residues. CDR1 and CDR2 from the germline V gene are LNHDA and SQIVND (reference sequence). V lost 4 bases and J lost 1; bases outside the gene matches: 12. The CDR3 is CASSKVAGFQGSYNEQFF. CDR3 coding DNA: TGTGCCAGTAGTAAGGTAGCGGGGTTTCAGGGGTCCTACAATGAGCAGTTCTTC.

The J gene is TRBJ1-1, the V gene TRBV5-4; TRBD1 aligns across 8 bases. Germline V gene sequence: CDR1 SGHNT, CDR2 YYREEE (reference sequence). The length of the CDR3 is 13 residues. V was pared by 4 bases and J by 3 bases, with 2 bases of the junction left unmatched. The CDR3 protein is CASSPQGDTEAFF. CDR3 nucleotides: TGTGCCAGCAGCCCACAGGGGGACACTGAAGCTTTCTTT.

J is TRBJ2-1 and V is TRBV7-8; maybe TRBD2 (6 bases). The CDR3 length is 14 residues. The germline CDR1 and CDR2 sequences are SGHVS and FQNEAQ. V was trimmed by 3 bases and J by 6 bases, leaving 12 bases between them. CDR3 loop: CASSFFAGINEQFF. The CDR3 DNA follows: TGTGCCAGCAGCTTTTTCGCGGGAATCAATGAGCAGTTCTTC.

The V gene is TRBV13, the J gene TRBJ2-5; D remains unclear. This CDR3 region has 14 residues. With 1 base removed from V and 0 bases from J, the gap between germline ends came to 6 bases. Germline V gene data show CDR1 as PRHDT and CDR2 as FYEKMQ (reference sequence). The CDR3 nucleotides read TGTGCCAGCAGCTTAGTATCCAACCAAGAGACCCAGTACTTC. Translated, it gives CASSLVSNQETQYF.

The DNA for the CDR3 is TGTGCCAGCAGTTACTCGGCGGGGGGGTACACTGAAGCTTTCTTT. Its protein product is CASSYSAGGYTEAFF. The chain recombines TRBV6-5 with TRBJ1-1, with a weak D call TRBD1 (5 bases). Germline V gives CDR1 MNHEY, CDR2 SVGAGI. V shed 0 bases and J shed 3 bases, with 11 bases lying between them. The CDR3 is 15 residues long.

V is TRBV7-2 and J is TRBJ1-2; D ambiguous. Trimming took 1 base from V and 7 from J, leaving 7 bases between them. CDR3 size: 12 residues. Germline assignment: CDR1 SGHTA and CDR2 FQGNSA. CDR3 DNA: TGTGCCAGCAGCTTAGTTCCCCTTGGCTACACCTTC. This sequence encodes CASSLVPLGYTF.